The 3 T cell receptor beta chains presented below share a single source sample, sequenced in a study of blood T cell repertoires in COVID-19. This table comes from immunoSEQ multiplex PCR, and its TCRdb copy is limited to in-frame clones, with some not included. In the table there are 45,000 to 60,000 clones, 90% to 95% of which are singletons. The material sequenced was peripheral blood. The receptors were sampled from a man aged 50-60 years with acute or convalescent COVID-19.

The count of this clone is one. The chain couples TRBV3-1 (or the pseudogene TRBV3-2) to TRBJ1-6; TRBD1 aligns across 8 bases. CDR1 is LGHDT and CDR2 is YNNKEL in the germline V gene (reference sequence). Unmatched junction bases numbered 3, after V lost 1 base and J lost 7 bases. The CDR3 sequence is 15 residues long. The CDR3 region is CASSQATGANSPLHF. The CDR3 region has the DNA TGTGCCAGCAGCCAAGCGACAGGGGCGAATTCACCCCTCCACTTT.

The gene calls are TRBV27 and TRBJ2-4; 9 positions agree with TRBD2. The length of the CDR3 is 17 residues. Unmatched junction bases numbered 8, after V lost 3 bases and J lost 2 bases. In germline, CDR1 is MNHEY, CDR2 SMNVEV (reference sequence). The CDR3 is CASSFSGLAGSKNIQYF. DNA of the CDR3: TGTGCCAGCAGTTTTTCCGGGCTAGCGGGGTCCAAAAACATTCAGTACTTC.

This CDR3 reads CAINTGTGDQPQHF. The CDR3 coding sequence is TGTGCCATCAACACCGGGACAGGGGATCAGCCCCAGCATTTT. V is TRBV10-3 and J is TRBJ1-5; 10 bases line up with TRBD1. This CDR3 spans 14 amino acids. Germline CDR1 reads ENHRY; CDR2 reads SYGVKD. The V segment lost 7 bases and the J segment 5 bases; nucleotides outside the gene matches: 5.